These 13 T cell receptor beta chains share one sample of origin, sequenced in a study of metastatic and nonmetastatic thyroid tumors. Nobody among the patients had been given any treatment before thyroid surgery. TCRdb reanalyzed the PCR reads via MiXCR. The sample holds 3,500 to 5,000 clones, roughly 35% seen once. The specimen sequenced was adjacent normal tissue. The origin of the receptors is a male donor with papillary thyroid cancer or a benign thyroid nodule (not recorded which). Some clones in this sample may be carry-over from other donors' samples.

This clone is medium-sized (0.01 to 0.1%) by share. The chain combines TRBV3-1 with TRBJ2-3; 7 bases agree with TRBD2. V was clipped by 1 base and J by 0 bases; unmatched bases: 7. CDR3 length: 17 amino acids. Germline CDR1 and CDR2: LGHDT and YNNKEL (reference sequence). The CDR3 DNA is TGTGCCAGCAGCCAAGTCCGGCTAGCGGCTAGCACAGATACGCAGTATTTT. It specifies CASSQVRLAASTDTQYF.

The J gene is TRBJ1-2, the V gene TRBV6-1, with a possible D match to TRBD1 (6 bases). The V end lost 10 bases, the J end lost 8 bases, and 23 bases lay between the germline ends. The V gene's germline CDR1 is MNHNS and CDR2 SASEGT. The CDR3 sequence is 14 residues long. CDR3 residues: CATIPGQGRTGYTF. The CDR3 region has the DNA TGTGCCACCATCCCGGGACAAGGACGGACGGGCTACACCTTC.

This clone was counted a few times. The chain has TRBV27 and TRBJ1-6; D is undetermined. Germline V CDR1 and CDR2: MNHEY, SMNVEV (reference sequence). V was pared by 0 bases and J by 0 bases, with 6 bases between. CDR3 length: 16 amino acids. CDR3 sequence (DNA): TGTGCCAGCAGTTTATCGTGGGGCTCCTATAATTCACCCCTCCACTTT. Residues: CASSLSWGSYNSPLHF.

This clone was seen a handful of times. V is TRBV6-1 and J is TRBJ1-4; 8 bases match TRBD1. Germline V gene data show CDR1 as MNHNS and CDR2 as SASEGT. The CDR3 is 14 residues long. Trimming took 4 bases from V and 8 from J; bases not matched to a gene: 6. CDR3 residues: CASSGTGWGEKLFF. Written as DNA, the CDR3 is TGTGCCAGCAGTGGGACAGGGTGGGGAGAAAAACTGTTTTTT.

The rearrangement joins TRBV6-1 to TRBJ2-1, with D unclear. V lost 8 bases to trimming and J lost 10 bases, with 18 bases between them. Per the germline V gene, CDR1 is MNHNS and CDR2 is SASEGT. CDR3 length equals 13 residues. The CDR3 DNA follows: TGTGCCAGCCTCCCTGACTGGATGAGGGAGCAGTTCTTC. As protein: CASLPDWMREQFF.

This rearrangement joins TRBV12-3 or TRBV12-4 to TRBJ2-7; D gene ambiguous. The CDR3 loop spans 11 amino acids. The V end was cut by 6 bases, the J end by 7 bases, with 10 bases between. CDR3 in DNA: TGTGCCAGCAGCCTCACGGCGGAGCAGTACTTC. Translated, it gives CASSLTAEQYF.

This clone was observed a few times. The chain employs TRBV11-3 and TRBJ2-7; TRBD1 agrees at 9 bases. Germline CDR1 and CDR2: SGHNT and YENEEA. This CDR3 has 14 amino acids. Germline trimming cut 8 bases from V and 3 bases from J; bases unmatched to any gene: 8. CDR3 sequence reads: CASSRGGQGYEQYF. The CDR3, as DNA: TGTGCCAGCTCGAGGGGGGGACAGGGCTACGAGCAGTACTTC.

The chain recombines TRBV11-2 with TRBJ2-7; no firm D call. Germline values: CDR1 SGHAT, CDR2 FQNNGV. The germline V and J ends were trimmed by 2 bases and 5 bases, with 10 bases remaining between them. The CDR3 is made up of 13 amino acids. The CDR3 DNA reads TGTGCCAGCAGCTTATCTTCAACCCACGAGCAGTACTTC. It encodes CASSLSSTHEQYF.

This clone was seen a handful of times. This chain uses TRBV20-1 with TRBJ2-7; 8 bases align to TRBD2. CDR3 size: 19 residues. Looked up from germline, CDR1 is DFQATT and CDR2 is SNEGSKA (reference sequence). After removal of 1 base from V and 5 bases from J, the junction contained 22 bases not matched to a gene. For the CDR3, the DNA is TGCAGTGCTAGAGGGTGGGCGGGAGGCCTCTCGGCCCGCGTGGACGAGCAGTACTTC. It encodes CSARGWAGGLSARVDEQYF.

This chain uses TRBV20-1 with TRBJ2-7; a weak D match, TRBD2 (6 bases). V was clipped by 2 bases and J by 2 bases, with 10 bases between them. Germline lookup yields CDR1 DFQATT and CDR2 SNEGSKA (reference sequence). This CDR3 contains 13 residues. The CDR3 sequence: CSARPSDPYEQYF. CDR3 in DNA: TGCAGTGCTAGACCTAGCGACCCCTACGAGCAGTACTTC.

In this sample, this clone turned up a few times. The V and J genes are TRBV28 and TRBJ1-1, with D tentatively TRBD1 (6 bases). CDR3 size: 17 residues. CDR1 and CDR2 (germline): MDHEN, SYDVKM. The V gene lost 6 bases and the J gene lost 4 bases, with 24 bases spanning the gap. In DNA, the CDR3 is TGTGCCAGCAGCCCAGCCGTGTCGGGGGCGCAGGGCACTGAAGCTTTCTTT. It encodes CASSPAVSGAQGTEAFF. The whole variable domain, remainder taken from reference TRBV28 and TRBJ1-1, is DVKVTQSSRYLVKRTGEKVFLECVQDMDHENMFWYRQDPGLGLRLIYFSYDVKMKEKGDIPEGYSVSREKKERFSLILESASTNQTSMYLCASSPAVSGAQGTEAFFGQGTRLTVV.

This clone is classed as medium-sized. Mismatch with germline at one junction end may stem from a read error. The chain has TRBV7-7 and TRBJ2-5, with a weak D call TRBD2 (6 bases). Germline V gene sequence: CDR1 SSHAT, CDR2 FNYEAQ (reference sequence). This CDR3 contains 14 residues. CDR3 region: CASSLTEGQETQYF. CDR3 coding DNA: TGTGCTAGCAGCTTAACGGAGGGCCAAGAGACCCAGTACTTC.

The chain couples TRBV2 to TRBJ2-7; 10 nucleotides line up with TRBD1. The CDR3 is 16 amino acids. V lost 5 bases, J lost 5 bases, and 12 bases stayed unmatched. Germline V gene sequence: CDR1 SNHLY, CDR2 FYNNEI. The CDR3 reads CASSQGPGQGPHEQYF. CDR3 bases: TGTGCCAGCAGTCAAGGCCCGGGACAGGGGCCCCACGAGCAGTACTTC.